Shown below are 3 T cell receptor beta chains from a single sample sequenced in a study of T cells in Graves' hyperthyroidism and ophthalmopathy. Amplification of TCR beta CDR3 regions was performed using RNA transcripts as template. With the HTBI primer set, the TCR CDR3 went through a first round of RT-PCR. TCRdb re-derived calls from the multiplex PCR reads in MiXCR, one entry per CDR3 protein. The repertoire holds roughly 380,000 distinct CDR3 sequences, about 14% seen once, with less than 25% in the top ten. Sequencing input: blood. These receptors were obtained from a man aged 25-40 years with Graves' hyperthyroidism that later progressed to Graves' ophthalmopathy.

This clonotype was seen a few times. The chain uses TRBV24-1 and TRBJ2-2; 10 positions agree with TRBD2. The CDR3 extends over 17 amino acids. V dropped 4 bases and J dropped 6; count of bases not matched to a gene: 10. The germline gives CDR1 KGHDR, CDR2 SFDVKD. In DNA, the CDR3 is TGTGCCACCAGTGACCAAACTAGCGGGGCAAATCCCGGGGAGCTGTTTTTT. Amino acid sequence: CATSDQTSGANPGELFF.

This clonotype was detected many times. V usage is TRBV10-1 and J usage is TRBJ1-2, with D tentatively TRBD1 (5 bases). Per the germline V gene, CDR1 is WNHNN and CDR2 is SYGVQD (reference sequence). V was cut by 2 bases and J by 5 bases, with 15 bases left in between. The CDR3 loop spans 15 amino acids. CDR3 DNA sequence: TGCGCCAGCAGTGAGCCCGGGACCGACCTTTATGGCTACACCTTC. Translation: CASSEPGTDLYGYTF.

About this clonotype itself: Being one base from a much bigger clone, this may be a read error. The conserved final phenylalanine or tryptophan is absent from the CDR3, which likely points to a read error. The chain carries TRBV12-3 or TRBV12-4 and TRBJ1-5; D remains unclear. V was shortened by 8 bases and J by 2 bases, with 7 bases between the two germline ends. The CDR3 runs to 12 residues. The CDR3 region is CASCLGNQPQHS. In DNA form, the CDR3 reads TGTGCCAGCTGCCTGGGCAATCAGCCCCAGCATTCT.